These 12 T cell receptor beta chains were sequenced from one sample in a study of T cells in tuberculosis. Data came from immunoSEQ multiplex PCR; TCRdb stores just in-frame clones and leaves some out. The table has 29,000 or so clones, roughly 93% seen once. The sequencing input was PBMCs. The source of these receptors is a donor between 10 and 35 years old with latent tuberculosis or without tuberculosis infection.

The chain has TRBV18 and TRBJ1-4; 7 bases fit TRBD1. The CDR3 has 15 residues. Per germline, CDR1 KGHSH and CDR2 LQKENI. After removal of 1 base from V and 4 bases from J, the junction contained 3 bases not matched to a gene. CDR3 amino acids: CASSPRTGFNEKLFF. CDR3 in DNA: TGTGCCAGCTCACCACGGACAGGATTTAATGAAAAACTGTTTTTT.

This clone was seen just once. The chain has TRBV28 and TRBJ2-3; D gene uncertain. Trimming pared 2 bases from V and 1 base from J, leaving 7 bases between. CDR3 size: 14 residues. Germline loops: CDR1 MDHEN, CDR2 SYDVKM. The CDR3 region has the DNA TGTGCCAGCAGTTTAGTAGCCCGCACAGATACGCAGTATTTT. This encodes CASSLVARTDTQYF.

J is TRBJ2-7 and V is TRBV5-1; 13 bases match TRBD2. The V segment lost 2 bases and the J segment 6 bases; nucleotides outside the gene matches: 5. CDR1 and CDR2 (germline): SGHRS, YFSETQ. The CDR3 has 15 amino acids. CDR3 region: CASSFPGLAGPEQYF. The CDR3, as DNA: TGCGCCAGCAGCTTTCCGGGACTAGCGGGACCCGAGCAGTACTTC.

V is TRBV14 and J is TRBJ2-2, with a weak D call TRBD1 (7 bases). The V gene's germline CDR1 is SGHDN and CDR2 FVKESK. The CDR3 sequence is 16 residues long. V was cut by 4 bases and J by 5 bases, with 17 bases left in between. Here the CDR3 reads CASSLLGAGGTGELFF. CDR3 nucleotides: TGTGCCAGCAGCCTCCTAGGAGCAGGGGGGACCGGGGAGCTGTTTTTT.

J is TRBJ2-1 and V is TRBV19; TRBD2 matches at 13 bases. The V gene end was trimmed by 6 bases and the J gene end by 8 bases; junction bases not matched to a gene: 7. The germline gives CDR1 LNHDA, CDR2 SQIVND (reference sequence). The CDR3 has 15 amino acids. The DNA of the CDR3 is TGTGCCAGTAGACTAGCGGGGGGGCAAGGTGATGAGCAGTTCTTC. It encodes CASRLAGGQGDEQFF.

The V gene is TRBV6-1, the J gene TRBJ2-7; TRBD1 agrees at 9 bases. Looked up from germline, CDR1 is MNHNS and CDR2 is SASEGT. Germline trimming cut 4 bases from V and 6 bases from J; bases unmatched to any gene: 13. This CDR3 contains 16 residues. Written as DNA, the CDR3 is TGTGCCAGCAGTGGGGCCGGGGACAGGGTGAGTGGCGAGCAGTACTTC. This codes for CASSGAGDRVSGEQYF.

The V gene is TRBV27, the J gene TRBJ2-7; 7 positions match TRBD1. CDR3 length: 14 residues. Trimming removed 5 bases from V and 2 bases from J; junction bases left unmatched: 6. CDR1 and CDR2 from the germline V gene are MNHEY and SMNVEV (reference sequence). The DNA of the CDR3 is TGTGCCAGCAGTCAGGACAGGTCTGCCTACGAGCAGTACTTC. Protein sequence: CASSQDRSAYEQYF.

V usage is TRBV28 and J usage is TRBJ2-7; D ambiguous. There are 13 residues in the CDR3. V was pared by 5 bases and J by 1 base, with 9 bases between. Germline CDR1 and CDR2: MDHEN and SYDVKM. CDR3 protein: CASSPADSYEQYF. CDR3 nucleotide sequence: TGTGCCAGCAGTCCGGCGGATTCCTACGAGCAGTACTTC.

V gene TRBV5-1 combines with J gene TRBJ2-2, with D perhaps TRBD1 (6 bases). With 4 bases removed from V and 6 bases from J, the gap between germline ends came to 10 bases. CDR3 size: 13 residues. In germline, CDR1 is SGHRS, CDR2 YFSETQ. The CDR3 protein is CASSETGPGELFF. DNA for the CDR3: TGCGCCAGCAGCGAAACAGGGCCCGGGGAGCTGTTTTTT. Combining the CDR3 with reference TRBV5-1 and TRBJ2-2 gives the whole variable domain KAGVTQTPRYLIKTRGQQVTLSCSPISGHRSVSWYQQTPGQGLQFLFEYFSETQRNKGNFPGRFSGRQFSNSRSEMNVSTLELGDSALYLCASSETGPGELFFGEGSRLTVL.

Here the CDR3 reads CASSQDRGPANEKLFF. CDR3 DNA sequence: TGCGCCAGCAGCCAAGATCGAGGGCCGGCTAATGAAAAACTGTTTTTT. This chain connects TRBV4-3 to TRBJ1-4; D remains unclear. The CDR3 runs 16 residues. Germline V gene sequence: CDR1 LGHNA, CDR2 YSLEER. V was cut by 0 bases and J by 3 bases, with 11 bases left in between.

As concerns this clone: At one of its ends the junction is not consistent with the germline gene, which may arise from a read error. The gene calls are TRBV7-7 and TRBJ2-1; D is unclear. The CDR3 extends over 13 amino acids. Looked up from germline, CDR1 is SSHAT and CDR2 is FNYEAQ (reference sequence). As DNA, the CDR3 is TGTGCTAGCAGCTCAAACCTAGACAATGAGCAGTTCTTC. Its translation: CASSSNLDNEQFF.

The chain carries TRBV4-2 and TRBJ1-5; D unclear. Trimming took off 0 bases at V and 2 bases at J, with 17 bases between the two ends. This CDR3 has 18 amino acids. CDR1 LGHNA and CDR2 YNFKEQ come from the germline V gene. For the CDR3, the DNA is TGTGCCAGCAGCCAAGATGTCGGAGTGGGTTGGGGCAATCAGCCCCAGCATTTT. Amino acid sequence: CASSQDVGVGWGNQPQHF.